This T cell receptor beta chain was profiled in a study of beta chain features in type 1 diabetes. This clone was observed a handful of times. The antigen is not known. CDR3 length equals 15 residues. J lost 8 bases, V lost 0 bases, and 11 bases had no gene match. Looked up from germline, CDR1 is SQVTM and CDR2 is ANQGSEA. Of the isolated RNA, all was reverse transcribed, and so the sequenced material was expressed TCRB transcripts. This table comes from immunoSEQ multiplex PCR, and its TCRdb copy is limited to in-frame clones, with some not included. This sample yields hundreds of thousands of clones, of which around 9.9% are seen a single time; approximately 0.017% belongs to the top ten. Broader study findings: Moderate but significant shortening of TCRB CDR3s was recorded in all four CD4+ subsets from Type 1 diabetes patients.

Sequencing was carried out using naive CD4+ T cells from blood. This receptor was identified in a man younger than 40 with type 1 diabetes. The chain recombines TRBV29-1 with TRBJ1-2; 8 nucleotides match TRBD1. CDR3 nucleotide sequence: TGCAGCGTTGAAGATCAGGCAGGGGGCTCGCGAGGCTACACCTTC. It is translated as CSVEDQAGGSRGYTF. Full variable domain (missing parts from reference TRBV29-1 and TRBJ1-2): SAVISQKPSRDICQRGTSLTIQCQVDSQVTMMFWYRQQPGQSLTLIATANQGSEATYESGFVIDKFPISRPNLTFSTLTVSNMSPEDSSIYLCSVEDQAGGSRGYTFGSGTRLTVV.